The clone carrying this T cell receptor beta chain has at least ten counts. Its antigen is unknown. This entry comes from a study of radiotherapy plus CTLA-4 blockade in lung cancer. Overall study: Objective responses were observed in 15% to 20% of patients, and disease control was achieved by roughly 30%. Overall study findings and caveats: The study found tumor-derived TCR clones expanded in blood after radiotherapy plus ipilimumab. The best prediction of response reportedly came from early blood T cell clone dynamics, with interferon-beta.

Using immunoSEQ multiplex PCR, the repertoire was profiled, and TCRdb retains in-frame clones only, with some absent. The sample yields approximately 94,000 clones, roughly 80% seen once. The CDR3 loop spans 15 amino acids. Germline V gene lookup returns CDR1 MNHEY and CDR2 SVGAGI. Trimming took 6 bases from V and 0 from J, leaving 11 bases between them. Treatment of patients with chemo-refractory metastatic non-small-cell lung cancer consisted of focal radiation plus CTLA-4 blockade with ipilimumab. This sequence originates from a human donor with non-small cell lung cancer that progressed on radiotherapy plus ipilimumab. V gene TRBV6-5 combines with J gene TRBJ1-4, with no clear D. Sample: peripheral blood, taken from a patient treated with radiotherapy plus ipilimumab. The CDR3 reads CASSDHEATNEKLFF. In DNA form, the CDR3 reads TGTGCCAGCAGCGACCATGAAGCAACTAATGAAAAACTGTTTTTT.